This TCR beta chain originates from a study of cytomegalovirus exposure and HLA in healthy donors. About the research overall: Around 180 million T cells yielded more than 90 million unique TCR beta sequences, as an earlier analysis found.

A multiplex PCR was run with 60 Vbeta primers and 13 Jbeta primers. Original processing notes: A follow-up analysis tallied tens of millions of unique TCR beta chains, roughly 11 million shared. Some clones are missing from TCRdb's copy, which holds only in-frame ones; the method was immunoSEQ multiplex PCR. V and J calls and clone size are those listed in that table; D and trimming were worked out from the DNA. The repertoire consists of over 200,000 clones, with 70% occurring once and the leading ten covering about 2.8%. Regarding this clone: Its antigen is not identified.

V was cut by 0 bases and J by 6 bases, with 11 bases left in between. CDR1 MNHNY and CDR2 SVGAGI come from the germline V gene (reference sequence). The CDR3 runs to 14 residues. The study, taken as a whole, reports: In an earlier analysis, about 87% or about 30%: the productive usage of most TCR beta V segments. Researchers reportedly found TCR beta sequences accurately predicted most subjects' HLA-A and HLA-B alleles.

The specimen was PBMCs. This clonotype originated in a man aged 40-49 years in good health and CMV-seropositive. The chain carries TRBV6-6 and TRBJ1-2, with D perhaps matching TRBD1 (6 bases). The CDR3 coding sequence is TGTGCCAGCAGTTACTCTCCAGGGGAAGATGGCTACACCTTC. Its protein product is CASSYSPGEDGYTF.